Each of the 32 T cell receptor beta chains below was sequenced from the same sample in a study of Ad26.COV2.S vaccination and SARS-CoV-2 variants. Libraries were prepared by immunoSEQ multiplex PCR; TCRdb keeps only in-frame clonotypes and omits some of them. The repertoire holds a few hundred thousand clones, with 83% as singletons. Treatment here: some 20 received Ad26.COV2.S at low or high dose, single or two shots; about 5 received placebo; per-sample allocation not given. Sampling occurred on day 63 after the first vaccine or placebo injection. The specimen was peripheral blood, collected in a trial of Ad26.COV2.S vaccine versus placebo. These receptor sequences come from a person between 18 and 65 years old who received the Ad26.COV2.S COVID-19 vaccine or a placebo.

This clone is a singleton in its sample. In DNA, the CDR3 is TGTGCCACCAGTGATTTGAGCGGTCCTAGCACAGATACGCAGTATTTT. The encoded protein is CATSDLSGPSTDTQYF. The gene calls are TRBV24-1 and TRBJ2-3; a possible D gene is TRBD2 (5 bases). CDR1 and CDR2 (germline): KGHDR, SFDVKD. The CDR3 totals 16 residues. Trimming stripped 0 bases from V and 0 bases from J, with 9 bases between.

This CDR3 reads CASRAPSASSYNEQFF. CDR3 DNA: TGTGCCAGCAGGGCGCCTAGCGCCAGCTCCTACAATGAGCAGTTCTTC. The chain links TRBV25-1 to TRBJ2-1, with a weak D call TRBD2 (6 bases). The length of the CDR3 is 16 residues. V was clipped by 6 bases and J by 0 bases, with 15 bases between them. The germline V gene encodes CDR1 MGHDK and CDR2 SYGVNS.

The CDR3 coding sequence is TGTGCCAGCAGCTTAGAACCAGACGATGGCTACACCTTC. Encoded protein: CASSLEPDDGYTF. This chain joins TRBV7-9 and TRBJ1-2; D is ambiguous. Trimming stripped 1 base from V and 6 bases from J, with 9 bases between. Germline CDR1 and CDR2: SEHNR and FQNEAQ (reference sequence). This CDR3 has 13 amino acids. Together with reference TRBV7-9 and TRBJ1-2, the CDR3 gives the full variable domain: DTGVSQNPRHKITKRGQNVTFRCDPISEHNRLYWYRQTLGQGPEFLTYFQNEAQLEKSRLLSDRFSAERPKGSFSTLEIQRTEQGDSAMYLCASSLEPDDGYTFGSGTRLTVV.

V and J are TRBV4-1 and TRBJ2-5; TRBD2 matches 7 bases. The ends lost 1 base at V and 1 base at J; junction bases unmatched: 6. The CDR3 covers 16 residues. Germline lookup yields CDR1 MGHRA and CDR2 YSYEKL. The DNA of the CDR3 is TGCGCCAGCAGCCAAGTCGCAGCGGGACCCCAAGAGACCCAGTACTTC. Protein sequence: CASSQVAAGPQETQYF.

The J gene is TRBJ2-7, the V gene TRBV9; 9 bases are shared with TRBD2. Germline CDR1 SGDLS, CDR2 YYNGEE. The CDR3 contains 16 residues. V lost 0 bases and J lost 5; bases outside the gene matches: 9. CDR3 DNA sequence: TGTGCCAGCAGCGTAGCTGAGACTAGCGGTCTAGACGAGCAGTACTTC. The encoded protein is CASSVAETSGLDEQYF.

The rearrangement uses TRBV5-1 and TRBJ2-1; D remains ambiguous. Trimming removed 0 bases at V and 10 bases at J, with 5 bases between. This CDR3 spans 11 amino acids. From germline, CDR1 is SGHRS and CDR2 YFSETQ. The CDR3 DNA reads as TGCGCCAGCAGCTTGGATATAGAGCAGTTCTTC. Translation gives CASSLDIEQFF.

The chain recombines TRBV24-1 with TRBJ2-2, with D perhaps TRBD2 (6 bases). Germline V gene lookup returns CDR1 KGHDR and CDR2 SFDVKD. Deletions cut 6 bases from V and 4 bases from J, with 14 bases between. The CDR3 has 15 residues. The CDR3 DNA reads as TGTGCCACCAGTTTTTCGGGAGTGGGCACCGGGGAGCTGTTTTTT. The encoded protein is CATSFSGVGTGELFF.

The V and J genes are TRBV5-6 and TRBJ1-1, with 7 bases lining up with TRBD1. After removal of 1 base from V and 0 bases from J, the junction contained 6 bases not matched to a gene. CDR1 is SGHDT, CDR2 YYEEEE, per germline. This CDR3 is built from 16 residues. For the CDR3, the DNA is TGTGCCAGCAGCTTGAGGTGGGACAGAGTGAACACTGAAGCTTTCTTT. This translates into CASSLRWDRVNTEAFF.

The rearrangement uses TRBV4-1 and TRBJ2-2; 7 bases align to TRBD1. In germline, CDR1 is MGHRA, CDR2 YSYEKL. CDR3 length: 15 residues. The V segment lost 4 bases and the J segment 7 bases; nucleotides outside the gene matches: 9. CDR3: CASSRLTGSSGELFF. CDR3 DNA sequence: TGCGCCAGCAGCCGATTGACAGGGTCGAGCGGGGAGCTGTTTTTT.

The chain couples TRBV5-5 to TRBJ1-4, with a weak D call TRBD1 (6 bases). V lost 3 bases and J 7 bases, leaving 10 bases between the germline ends. The CDR3 has 13 residues. Per germline, CDR1 SGHKS and CDR2 YYEKEE (reference sequence). The CDR3 loop is CASSSGQSEKLFF. CDR3 DNA sequence: TGTGCCAGCAGCTCCGGACAGTCTGAAAAACTGTTTTTT.

In its sample, this clone was seen once. The chain employs TRBV7-9 and TRBJ1-5, with 7 bases identical to TRBD1. Trimming removed 5 bases from V and 5 bases from J; junction bases left unmatched: 18. Germline lookup yields CDR1 SEHNR and CDR2 FQNEAQ (reference sequence). This CDR3 contains 18 residues. CDR3 residues: CASSPGGLTIKGDQPQHF. The CDR3 DNA is TGTGCCAGCAGCCCAGGGGGACTTACGATCAAGGGTGATCAGCCCCAGCATTTT.

The chain links TRBV11-2 to TRBJ2-1, with 10 bases that match TRBD1. The V gene's germline CDR1 is SGHAT and CDR2 FQNNGV. The junction had 5 bases not matched to a gene; V was cut back by 3 bases and J by 6 bases. This CDR3 has 15 residues. The CDR3 DNA sequence: TGTGCCAGCAGCTTTAGCCGGGACAGGGGCAATGAGCAGTTCTTC. Its translation is CASSFSRDRGNEQFF.

The V gene is TRBV29-1, the J gene TRBJ2-7, with a tentative D call TRBD1 (6 bases). This CDR3 contains 12 residues. Per the germline V gene, CDR1 is SQVTM and CDR2 is ANQGSEA. V was trimmed by 8 bases and J by 6 bases, leaving 17 bases between them. The CDR3 loop reads CSSRDTRSEQYF. The CDR3, as DNA: TGCAGCTCCCGGGACACCCGCTCCGAGCAGTACTTC.

The chain carries TRBV19 and TRBJ2-7; 13 positions agree with TRBD2. Germline V gene sequence: CDR1 LNHDA, CDR2 SQIVND (reference sequence). Trimming removed 5 bases from V and 3 bases from J; junction bases left unmatched: 7. The CDR3 is 16 residues long. The CDR3 reads CASSYGTSGIFYEQYF. CDR3 nucleotide sequence: TGTGCCAGTAGTTACGGGACTAGCGGGATTTTCTACGAGCAGTACTTC.

Remarks on this clone: The sample has other DNA sequences that encode this CDR3 too. The V call is TRBV5-1, the J call TRBJ2-5; D gene unclear. V was shortened by 7 bases and J by 0 bases, with 7 bases between the two germline ends. CDR3 length: 12 residues. Germline V gives CDR1 SGHRS, CDR2 YFSETQ. CDR3 coding DNA: TGCGCCAGCCACCGAGACCAAGAGACCCAGTACTTC. Its translation is CASHRDQETQYF.

This clone was picked up a small number of times. The rearrangement links TRBV9 to TRBJ1-4; 8 bases agree with TRBD1. V was pared by 3 bases and J by 6 bases, with 7 bases of the junction left unmatched. Germline V lookup: CDR1 SGDLS, CDR2 YYNGEE. The CDR3 length is 15 residues. For the CDR3, the DNA is TGTGCCAGCAGCGACGGGACAGGCCGCCATGAAAAACTGTTTTTT. Its translation is CASSDGTGRHEKLFF.

The chain has TRBV7-9 and TRBJ1-3; D gene ambiguous. The V gene lost 2 bases and the J gene lost 0 bases, with 8 bases spanning the gap. Germline CDR1 is SEHNR and CDR2 is FQNEAQ (reference sequence). The length of the CDR3 is 15 residues. DNA for the CDR3: TGTGCCAGCAGCTTACGGGCATCCTCTGGAAACACCATATATTTT. This encodes CASSLRASSGNTIYF.

The chain recombines TRBV5-4 with TRBJ1-6; 9 bases are a match to TRBD1. CDR3 length: 15 amino acids. V dropped 4 bases and J dropped 10; count of bases not matched to a gene: 9. CDR1 and CDR2 from the germline V gene are SGHNT and YYREEE (reference sequence). DNA for the CDR3: TGTGCCAGCAGCATCCGGGACAGGGCATACTCACCCCTCCACTTT. This codes for CASSIRDRAYSPLHF. The whole variable domain, filled in from reference TRBV5-4 and TRBJ1-6, reads ETGVTQSPTHLIKTRGQQVTLRCSSQSGHNTVSWYQQALGQGPQFIFQYYREEENGRGNFPPRFSGLQFPNYSSELNVNALELDDSALYLCASSIRDRAYSPLHFGNGTRLTVT.

The V call is TRBV5-1, the J call TRBJ2-3; TRBD2 matches at 9 bases. Germline trimming cut 3 bases from V and 0 bases from J; bases unmatched to any gene: 8. The CDR3 has 17 residues. From germline, CDR1 is SGHRS and CDR2 YFSETQ. The CDR3 DNA sequence: TGCGCCAGCAGCTCGGGACTAGCAGCTACTAGCACAGATACGCAGTATTTT. Translation: CASSSGLAATSTDTQYF.

This sequence joins TRBV6-1 and TRBJ1-1; 12 bases are shared with TRBD1. V lost 3 bases to trimming and J lost 3 bases; unmatched junction nucleotides: 11. This CDR3 has 18 amino acids. The germline CDR1 and CDR2 sequences are MNHNS and SASEGT. CDR3 sequence reads: CASSEPGQGAVFDTEAFF. CDR3 in DNA: TGTGCCAGCAGTGAGCCGGGACAGGGGGCCGTATTTGACACTGAAGCTTTCTTT.

The V gene is TRBV5-1, the J gene TRBJ2-1; D call uncertain. The CDR3 length is 15 residues. Per germline, CDR1 SGHRS and CDR2 YFSETQ. V gave up 2 bases and J gave up 10 bases, with 19 bases separating them. The CDR3 DNA follows: TGCGCCAGCAGCTTTCTAGAAGATAGGAGTGGGGAGCAGTTCTTC. Protein product: CASSFLEDRSGEQFF.

The chain links TRBV6-5 to TRBJ2-1, with 12 bases fitting TRBD2. The germline gives CDR1 MNHEY, CDR2 SVGAGI. J lost 6 bases, V lost 5 bases, and 5 bases had no gene match. This CDR3 has 15 residues. The DNA for the CDR3 is TGTGCCAGCAGTCTCCGGACTAGCGGGACCAATGAGCAGTTCTTC. Translation: CASSLRTSGTNEQFF.

J is TRBJ1-2 and V is TRBV7-2, with D uncertain. The germline gives CDR1 SGHTA, CDR2 FQGNSA. This CDR3 comprises 14 residues. Trimming pared 5 bases from V and 2 bases from J, leaving 12 bases between. The CDR3 DNA is TGTGCCAGCAGCCCCGGCACTTACAACTATGGCTACACCTTC. The encoded protein is CASSPGTYNYGYTF.

DNA for the CDR3: TGTGCCAGTAGGGGTAGGGGAGGTGGTGGCTACACCTTC. This translates into CASRGRGGGGYTF. The gene calls are TRBV19 and TRBJ1-2; D might be TRBD1 (5 bases). The V end lost 6 bases, the J end lost 7 bases, and 15 bases lay between the germline ends. The CDR3 covers 13 residues. The germline V gene encodes CDR1 LNHDA and CDR2 SQIVND (reference sequence).

The rearrangement joins TRBV5-6 to TRBJ1-6; no firm D call. This CDR3 has 15 residues. CDR1 and CDR2 (germline): SGHDT, YYEEEE. Trimming stripped 1 base from V and 2 bases from J, with 7 bases between. The CDR3 here is CASSLPGAYNSPLHF. The CDR3 bases are TGTGCCAGCAGCTTGCCCGGGGCCTATAATTCACCCCTCCACTTT.

The rearrangement links TRBV24-1 to TRBJ2-1, with a possible D match to TRBD1 (5 bases). CDR1 and CDR2 (germline): KGHDR, SFDVKD. The CDR3 is made up of 13 amino acids. The V end was cut by 5 bases, the J end by 4 bases, with 8 bases between. CDR3 in DNA: TGTGCCACCAGTGCGACAGATTACAATGAGCAGTTCTTC. Translation gives CATSATDYNEQFF.

This clone was found once. The gene calls are TRBV19 and TRBJ2-7, with 11 bases fitting TRBD2. The CDR3 has 16 residues. Germline trimming cut 4 bases from V and 6 bases from J; bases unmatched to any gene: 11. The V gene's germline CDR1 is LNHDA and CDR2 SQIVND (reference sequence). Written as DNA, the CDR3 is TGTGCCAGTAGTACCCTACTAGCGGGAGCTACGGGCGAGCAGTACTTC. Translation gives CASSTLLAGATGEQYF.

The gene calls are TRBV6-2 or TRBV6-3 and TRBJ2-7; no clear D gene. CDR3 length: 13 amino acids. Germline CDR1 MNHEY, CDR2 SVGEGT. The V and J ends lost 4 bases and 4 bases respectively, with 11 bases between them. The CDR3 DNA sequence: TGTGCCAGCAGTTTAGTCCCGTGGTACGAGCAGTACTTC. Amino acid sequence: CASSLVPWYEQYF.

This chain links TRBV19 with TRBJ2-7, with 7 bases aligning to TRBD1. The CDR3 extends over 15 amino acids. Germline V CDR1 and CDR2: LNHDA, SQIVND (reference sequence). With 3 bases clipped from V and 9 bases from J, the junction kept 14 bases outside the gene matches. DNA of the CDR3: TGTGCCAGTAGTATGGGCTCGGGACAGCTCTCTTGGCAGTACTTC. It encodes CASSMGSGQLSWQYF.

In its sample, this clone was seen once. The sample carries other DNA sequences with the same CDR3. The chain joins TRBV18 to TRBJ1-2, with 8 bases that match TRBD1. CDR1 is KGHSH and CDR2 is LQKENI in the germline V gene. The CDR3 consists of 13 residues. J gave up 8 bases and V 3 bases, and 5 bases lay outside the gene matches. For the CDR3, the DNA is TGTGCCAGCTCACCGGACAGGGAAGGCGGCTACACCTTC. Its translation: CASSPDREGGYTF.

The V and J genes are TRBV11-3 and TRBJ1-1; TRBD1 is a possible D gene (5 bases). Germline V gene data show CDR1 as SGHNT and CDR2 as YENEEA. V was trimmed by 3 bases and J by 1 base, leaving 15 bases between them. The CDR3 spans 16 residues. The DNA for the CDR3 is TGTGCCAGCAGCTTCTCTGGGACGCGAGGGAACACTGAAGCTTTCTTT. Translation gives CASSFSGTRGNTEAFF.

At least ten counts were recorded for this clone. The rearrangement uses TRBV6-1 and TRBJ2-1; 8 bases are shared with TRBD2. This CDR3 has 14 residues. The germline CDR1 and CDR2 sequences are MNHNS and SASEGT. Trimming at V came to 1 base and at J to 4 bases, leaving 0 bases not matched to a gene. The CDR3 nucleotides are TGTGCCAGCAGTGAAGTAGCGGGGTACAATGAGCAGTTCTTC. Translated, it gives CASSEVAGYNEQFF.